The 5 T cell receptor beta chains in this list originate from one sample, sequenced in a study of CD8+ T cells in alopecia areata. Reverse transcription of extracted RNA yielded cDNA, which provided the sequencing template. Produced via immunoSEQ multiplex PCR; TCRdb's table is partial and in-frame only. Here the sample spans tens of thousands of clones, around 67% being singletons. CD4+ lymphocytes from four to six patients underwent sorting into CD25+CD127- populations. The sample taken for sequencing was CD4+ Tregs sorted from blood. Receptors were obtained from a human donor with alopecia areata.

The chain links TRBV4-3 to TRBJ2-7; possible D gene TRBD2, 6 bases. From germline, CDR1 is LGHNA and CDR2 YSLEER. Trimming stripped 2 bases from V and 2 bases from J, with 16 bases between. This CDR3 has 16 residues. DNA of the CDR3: TGCGCCAGCAGCCAATCCCTTTCGGGAGTCCCCTACGAGCAGTACTTC. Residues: CASSQSLSGVPYEQYF.

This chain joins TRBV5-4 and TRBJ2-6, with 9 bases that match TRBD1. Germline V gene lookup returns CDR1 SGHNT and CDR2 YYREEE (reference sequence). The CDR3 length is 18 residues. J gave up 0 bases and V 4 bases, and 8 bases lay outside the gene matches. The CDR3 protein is CASSLEQGAFSGANVLTF. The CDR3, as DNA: TGTGCCAGCAGCCTAGAACAGGGGGCCTTCTCTGGGGCCAACGTCCTGACTTTC. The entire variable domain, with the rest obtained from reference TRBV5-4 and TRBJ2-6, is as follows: ETGVTQSPTHLIKTRGQQVTLRCSSQSGHNTVSWYQQALGQGPQFIFQYYREEENGRGNFPPRFSGLQFPNYSSELNVNALELDDSALYLCASSLEQGAFSGANVLTFGAGSRLTVL.

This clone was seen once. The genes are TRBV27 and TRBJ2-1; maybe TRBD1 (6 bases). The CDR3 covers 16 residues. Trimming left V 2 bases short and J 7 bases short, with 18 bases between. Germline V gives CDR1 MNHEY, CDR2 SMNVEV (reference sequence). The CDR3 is CASSLRTADARNEQFF. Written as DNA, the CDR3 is TGTGCCAGCAGTTTAAGGACAGCCGATGCGAGAAATGAGCAGTTCTTC.

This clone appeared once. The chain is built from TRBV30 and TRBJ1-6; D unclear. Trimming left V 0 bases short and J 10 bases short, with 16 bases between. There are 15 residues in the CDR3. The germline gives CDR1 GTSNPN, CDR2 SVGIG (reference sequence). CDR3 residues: CAWSVRSVASSPLHF. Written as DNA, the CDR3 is TGTGCCTGGAGTGTACGGTCCGTCGCTAGCTCACCCCTCCACTTT.

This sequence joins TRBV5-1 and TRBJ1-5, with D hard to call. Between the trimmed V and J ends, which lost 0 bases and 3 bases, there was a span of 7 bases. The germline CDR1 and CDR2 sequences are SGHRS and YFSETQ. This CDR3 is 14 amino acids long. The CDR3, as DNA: TGCGCCAGCAGCTTGGACGGATCCAATCAGCCCCAGCATTTT. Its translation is CASSLDGSNQPQHF.